The T cell receptor beta chain under discussion was sequenced for a study of T cell changes during pregnancy in multiple sclerosis (dated by TCRdb to about 2019). With regard to the full study: The study looked at changes in the T cell repertoire across pregnancy in women with multiple sclerosis.

For this clone: Its antigen is not yet known. Base-call qualities are not available, and no considerably larger clone is one nucleotide away.

CDR3 length: 18 amino acids, cysteine to phenylalanine. Only the CDR3 DNA is retained, 54 bases long and in frame from the first base. Via the germline V gene (reference sequence), CDR1 is SGHNT and CDR2 YYREEE. Cut back by 5 bases and 5 bases, the V and J ends lie 28 bases apart. Libraries were built with the immunoSEQ multiplex PCR assay. What TCRdb holds here is the immuneACCESS table cut down to in-frame rearrangements. Part of the clones is not present; checked against another copy, under half of the missing clones reflect an unresolved V gene, and the others are unexplained. This sample has roughly 72,000 clones in its table, and approximately 95% of those were observed once. The ten largest clones capture more than 0.12% of the sample.

In this chain, TRBV5-4 is recombined with TRBJ1-1; no D gene call is confident. The receptor was derived from a female donor with multiple sclerosis, enrolled in a pregnancy study. This sample comprised CD4+ T cells from peripheral blood mononuclear cells, obtained after pregnancy. The CDR3 protein is CASSQKNFRAPPGTEAFF. The DNA sequence is as follows: TGTGCCAGCAGTCAAAAAAACTTCCGGGCTCCCCCGGGGACTGAAGCTTTCTTT.